These T cell receptor beta chains were read from a single sample in a study of T cells in Graves' hyperthyroidism and ophthalmopathy. TCRdb itself ran the multiplex PCR reads through MiXCR, one entry per CDR3 protein. The sample has 300,000 to 450,000 distinct CDR3 sequences; more than 14% are singletons. The sample comprised blood. These receptor sequences come from a young woman with Graves' ophthalmopathy. Both conserved end residues are part of each CDR3. D genes are given only for firm matches. Clone size is shown for a subset of rows, as once, few, many or a class of expanded clone.

J | size | D | V | DNA | CDR3
TRBJ2-7 | many | NA | TRBV6-1 | TGTGCCAGCAGGGCGGGGGCCGGCGAGCAGTACTTC | CASRAGAGEQYF
TRBJ2-1 | many | TRBD2 | TRBV7-2 | TGTGCCAGCAGCGTCGCCGGGAGGATCTACAATGAGCAGTTCTTC | CASSVAGRIYNEQFF
TRBJ2-2 | NA | TRBD2 | TRBV24-1 | TGTGCCACCAGTGATTGGGCTAGCGGGGGCACCGGGGAGCTGTTTTTT | CATSDWASGGTGELFF
TRBJ2-1 | many | NA | TRBV6-1 | TGTGCCAGCAGACCCCAGGGAGAGGGTGAGCAGTTCTTC | CASRPQGEGEQFF
TRBJ1-2 | many | NA | TRBV27 | TGTGCCAGCAGTTCGACGGCAAACTATGGCTACACCTTC | CASSSTANYGYTF
TRBJ1-2 | NA | NA | TRBV27 | TGTGCCAGCCGACCGACCGGGACAATCCATGGCTACACCTTC | CASRPTGTIHGYTF
TRBJ1-6 | NA | NA | TRBV6-7 | TGTGCCAGCACCGTATGCCAACATAATTCACCCCTCCACTTT | CASTVCQHNSPLHF
TRBJ2-7 | NA | NA | TRBV27 | TGTTCCAGCAGTGGCCCGCTCGAGCAGTACTTC | CSSSGPLEQYF
TRBJ1-4 | many | TRBD1 | TRBV7-9 | TGTGCCAGCACCCTGGGACAGGATCGTGAAAAACTGTTTTTT | CASTLGQDREKLFF
TRBJ2-5 | many | NA | TRBV7-8 | TGTGCCAGCAGCTACCTGTGGCAGCCTCAAGAGACCCAGTACTTC | CASSYLWQPQETQYF
TRBJ2-7 | many | TRBD1 | TRBV6-1 | TGTGCCAGCAGACGCTGGGTCATGGGACAGGGGCTCTCCTACGAGCAGTACTTC | CASRRWVMGQGLSYEQYF
TRBJ2-3 | many | NA | TRBV7-2 | TGTGCCAGCAGCCCCCAAAGTAGCACAGATACGCAGTATTTT | CASSPQSSTDTQYF
TRBJ2-7 | many | NA | TRBV28 | TGTGCCAGCAGTATGACAGAAGGAATTCGGGGCGAGCAGTACTTC | CASSMTEGIRGEQYF
TRBJ2-3 | NA | NA | TRBV19 | TGTGCCAGTAGTATAGATCGGAGCCGGGATACGCAGTATTTT | CASSIDRSRDTQYF
TRBJ2-1 | many | NA | TRBV11-2 | TGTGCCAGCAGCTTACTAAACCTAAATGAGCAGTTCTTC | CASSLLNLNEQFF
TRBJ2-3 | many | TRBD2 | TRBV6-1 | TGTGCCAGCAGTGTCCTTGGCGGGGGAACCACAGATACGCAGTATTTT | CASSVLGGGTTDTQYF